The 28 T cell receptor beta chains below were found in one sample sequenced in a study of blood T cell repertoires in COVID-19. Measured with immunoSEQ multiplex PCR; TCRdb has only the in-frame clones, and not every one. Of about 160,000 clones detected, roughly four fifths appear once; the ten largest clones hold approximately 10%. The sample taken for sequencing was peripheral blood. These receptors originate from a man aged 55 to 69 with active or convalescent COVID-19.

The chain combines TRBV7-3 with TRBJ1-1, with D unresolved. The CDR3 sequence is 13 residues long. The V gene's germline CDR1 is SGHTA and CDR2 FQGTGA. The V end was cut by 9 bases, the J end by 1 base, with 12 bases between. CDR3 sequence (DNA): TGTGCCAGTGCCCGAGCGGCGAACACTGAAGCTTTCTTT. Protein: CASARAANTEAFF.

This chain connects TRBV10-2 to TRBJ2-7; 7 bases agree with TRBD1. Unmatched junction bases numbered 7, after V lost 7 bases and J lost 4 bases. Per the germline V gene, CDR1 is WSHSY and CDR2 is SAAADI. The CDR3 is made up of 13 amino acids. CDR3 residues: CASNHRGTYEQYF. As DNA, the CDR3 is TGCGCCAGCAACCACAGGGGTACTTACGAGCAGTACTTC.

About this clone: One end of the junction does not line up with germline, which may come from a read error. The chain joins TRBV3-1 (or the pseudogene TRBV3-2) to TRBJ2-1; 8 bases line up with TRBD1. Germline lookup yields CDR1 LGHDT and CDR2 YNNKEL (reference sequence). CDR3 length: 13 amino acids. DNA of the CDR3: TGTGCCAGCAGCCATGTGATTCAGGACAGGGAGGTCTTC. Protein: CASSHVIQDREVF.

This clone was detected only a few times. CDR3 region: CAPPTGAWGYTF. Written as DNA, the CDR3 is TGTGCTCCCCCCACAGGGGCTTGGGGCTACACCTTC. This sequence joins TRBV14 and TRBJ1-2; 7 bases line up with TRBD1. The length of the CDR3 is 12 residues. Germline loops: CDR1 SGHDN, CDR2 FVKESK.

As regards this clone: The same CDR3 also results from other DNA sequences found in this sample. V is TRBV18 and J is TRBJ2-2; D is ambiguous. The CDR3 is 13 amino acids. CDR1 and CDR2 (germline): KGHSH, LQKENI. Deletions cut 2 bases from V and 2 bases from J, with 3 bases between. CDR3 DNA: TGTGCCAGCTCACCATCAAACACCGGGGAGCTGTTTTTT. The encoded protein is CASSPSNTGELFF. Looking up the rest from reference TRBV18 and TRBJ2-2 gives the full variable domain: NAGVMQNPRHLVRRRGQEARLRCSPMKGHSHVYWYRQLPEEGLKFMVYLQKENIIDESGMPKERFSAEFPKEGPSILRIQQVVRGDSAAYFCASSPSNTGELFFGEGSRLTVL.

This clone is a singleton in its sample. The V gene is TRBV2, the J gene TRBJ2-5; possible D gene TRBD2, 5 bases. The CDR3 has 14 residues. Deletions cut 4 bases from V and 2 bases from J, with 11 bases between. From germline, CDR1 is SNHLY and CDR2 FYNNEI. The CDR3 bases are TGTGCCAGCAGTGGCCGGGATAGACAAGAGACCCAGTACTTC. Protein product: CASSGRDRQETQYF.

This clone was recorded only once. The chain is built from TRBV6-1 and TRBJ1-5, with D possibly being TRBD1 (5 bases). Germline V gene sequence: CDR1 MNHNS, CDR2 SASEGT. With 0 bases removed from V and 2 bases from J, the gap between germline ends came to 20 bases. The CDR3 extends over 19 amino acids. As DNA, the CDR3 is TGTGCCAGCAGTGAAGCGCTGGTCATTTGGGGGAGGGGCAATCAGCCCCAGCATTTT. Amino acid sequence: CASSEALVIWGRGNQPQHF.

The chain employs TRBV20-1 and TRBJ2-7; unclear D gene. CDR3 size: 11 residues. V was clipped by 1 base and J by 5 bases, with 6 bases between them. Germline-derived CDR1 and CDR2 are DFQATT and SNEGSKA (reference sequence). CDR3 residues: CSARAVDEQYF. CDR3 nucleotide sequence: TGCAGTGCTAGAGCGGTGGACGAGCAGTACTTC.

This clone turned up a few times. In DNA, the CDR3 is TGTGCCAGTACAACAGGACAGGGAAATTCACCCCTCCACTTT. Amino acids: CASTTGQGNSPLHF. The V gene is TRBV19, the J gene TRBJ1-6; 8 positions agree with TRBD1. The V and J ends lost 7 bases and 7 bases, in that order; junction bases with no gene match: 6. This CDR3 is built from 14 residues. Looked up from germline, CDR1 is LNHDA and CDR2 is SQIVND (reference sequence).

The chain links TRBV7-6 to TRBJ1-2; 8 bases fit TRBD1. V shed 4 bases, J shed 2 bases, and the junction held 6 bases outside the gene matches. The CDR3 contains 15 residues. Germline V CDR1 and CDR2: SGHVS, FNYEAQ. CDR3 in amino acids: CASSSLGQGNYGYTF. The CDR3 nucleotides read TGTGCCAGCAGCTCACTCGGACAGGGAAACTATGGCTACACCTTC.

The chain carries TRBV6-5 and TRBJ1-2; TRBD1 agrees at 7 bases. This CDR3 region has 14 residues. Looked up from germline, CDR1 is MNHEY and CDR2 is SVGAGI. V lost 5 bases and J lost 2; bases outside the gene matches: 5. The CDR3 nucleotides are TGTGCCAGCAGTCAGACAGGGCGAAACTATGGCTACACCTTC. Translated: CASSQTGRNYGYTF.

The chain couples TRBV6-5 to TRBJ1-5; D is undetermined. V gave up 7 bases and J gave up 11 bases, with 12 bases separating them. The CDR3 length is 11 residues. Germline V lookup: CDR1 MNHEY, CDR2 SVGAGI. Here the CDR3 DNA reads TGTGCCAGCACCCGGGATGGGACCCAGCATTTT. Amino acid sequence: CASTRDGTQHF.

This clone was counted only a few times. The J gene is TRBJ1-2, the V gene TRBV5-6, with no clear D. V lost 8 bases and J lost 7, with 24 bases in between. The germline gives CDR1 SGHDT, CDR2 YYEEEE. The CDR3 has 15 amino acids. The CDR3 here is CASSPARVDLRGYTF. The CDR3, as DNA: TGTGCCAGTAGCCCCGCGCGGGTTGATCTCCGTGGCTACACCTTC.

The CDR3 nucleotides read TGTGCCAGCAGTTTAGGCGGAGAGAACACCGGGGAGCTGTTTTTT. Amino acids: CASSLGGENTGELFF. This chain connects TRBV27 to TRBJ2-2; D is uncertain. The CDR3 sequence is 15 residues long. V lost 2 bases and J 1 base, leaving 8 bases between the germline ends. Germline V CDR1 and CDR2: MNHEY, SMNVEV (reference sequence).

This chain uses TRBV19 with TRBJ2-1; TRBD2 matches at 13 bases. V gave up 5 bases and J gave up 3 bases; unmatched junction bases: 7. The CDR3 runs to 17 residues. Germline CDR1 reads LNHDA; CDR2 reads SQIVND (reference sequence). The CDR3 protein is CASSPGLAGILYNEQFF. As DNA, the CDR3 is TGTGCCAGTAGTCCGGGACTAGCGGGGATCCTCTACAATGAGCAGTTCTTC.

The genes are TRBV4-1 and TRBJ1-6, with TRBD1 matching over 8 bases. CDR1 and CDR2 (germline): MGHRA, YSYEKL. This CDR3 has 16 amino acids. V trimming: 0 bases; J trimming: 11 bases; junction bases outside the gene matches: 9. This CDR3 is CASSQEVPGGITPLHF. CDR3 bases: TGCGCCAGCAGCCAAGAGGTGCCAGGGGGCATAACACCCCTCCACTTT.

The V gene is TRBV6-6, the J gene TRBJ2-6; possible D gene TRBD1, 5 bases. Germline V CDR1 and CDR2: MNHNY, SVGAGI (reference sequence). Deletions cut 5 bases from V and 0 bases from J, with 14 bases between. This CDR3 region has 17 residues. Here the CDR3 reads CASSLGQASSGANVLTF. The DNA for the CDR3 is TGTGCCAGCAGTCTGGGGCAGGCGAGCTCTGGGGCCAACGTCCTGACTTTC.

V and J are TRBV7-9 and TRBJ2-7, with 8 bases that match TRBD1. The ends lost 5 bases at V and 5 bases at J; junction bases unmatched: 8. Germline V gene sequence: CDR1 SEHNR, CDR2 FQNEAQ (reference sequence). The length of the CDR3 is 14 residues. The CDR3 sequence: CASSPNRGSNEQYF. DNA of the CDR3: TGTGCCAGCAGCCCCAACAGGGGGTCCAACGAGCAGTACTTC.

This clone was observed many times. The V gene is TRBV2, the J gene TRBJ1-4; D is unclear. CDR1 SNHLY and CDR2 FYNNEI come from the germline V gene. Trimming removed 10 bases at V and 6 bases at J, with 18 bases between. This CDR3 has 14 residues. In nucleotides, the CDR3 is TGTGCCACCGGTGGCGGGGTGTTAGATGAAAAACTGTTTTTT. Translation gives CATGGGVLDEKLFF.

The chain joins TRBV5-1 to TRBJ2-5; 10 bases fit TRBD1. Looked up from germline, CDR1 is SGHRS and CDR2 is YFSETQ. J gave up 5 bases and V 0 bases, and 1 base lay outside the gene matches. CDR3 size: 14 residues. In nucleotides, the CDR3 is TGCGCCAGCAGCTTGGGACAGGGGGCGGAGACCCAGTACTTC. Amino acids: CASSLGQGAETQYF.

V gene TRBV5-1 combines with J gene TRBJ1-2, with D tentatively TRBD1 (5 bases). Germline CDR1 is SGHRS and CDR2 is YFSETQ. The CDR3 is made up of 13 amino acids. The V and J ends lost 4 bases and 2 bases respectively, with 9 bases between them. The CDR3 region has the DNA TGCGCCAGCAGCCCCGACAGAAACTATGGCTACACCTTC. It is translated as CASSPDRNYGYTF.

J is TRBJ2-7 and V is TRBV5-4; TRBD1 aligns across 8 bases. V gave up 4 bases and J gave up 1 base; unmatched junction bases: 10. The length of the CDR3 is 16 residues. The germline V gene encodes CDR1 SGHNT and CDR2 YYREEE (reference sequence). The CDR3 reads CASSPDAGTGSYEQYF. The CDR3, as DNA: TGTGCCAGCAGCCCGGACGCCGGGACAGGATCCTACGAGCAGTACTTC.

The chain uses TRBV28 and TRBJ1-2; 9 positions match TRBD1. CDR1 MDHEN and CDR2 SYDVKM come from the germline V gene. The CDR3 spans 16 residues. The V gene end was trimmed by 5 bases and the J gene end by 5 bases; junction bases not matched to a gene: 12. The CDR3: CASSPPPGTGSYGYTF. CDR3 nucleotides: TGTGCCAGCAGTCCCCCTCCCGGGACAGGGAGTTATGGCTACACCTTC.

The CDR3 nucleotides are TGCGCCAGCAGCTTGGCGGGGGACACCGGGGAGCTGTTTTTT. It specifies CASSLAGDTGELFF. The V and J genes are TRBV5-1 and TRBJ2-2; the D gene is possibly TRBD2 (6 bases). Germline CDR1 reads SGHRS; CDR2 reads YFSETQ. V was trimmed by 0 bases and J by 3 bases, leaving 6 bases between them. CDR3 length: 14 amino acids.

The CDR3 DNA reads TGTGCCAGCAGCTTAGCAGGACTAGCGGGGGGTCTAGGTGAGCAGTTCTTC. It translates to CASSLAGLAGGLGEQFF. V usage is TRBV7-2 and J usage is TRBJ2-1, with 14 bases matching TRBD2. V shed 0 bases, J shed 9 bases, and the junction held 7 bases outside the gene matches. The CDR3 loop spans 17 amino acids. Germline lookup yields CDR1 SGHTA and CDR2 FQGNSA.

V is TRBV23-1 and J is TRBJ2-7; 10 nucleotides agree with TRBD2. TRBV23-1 is reported as an ORF; its role is uncertain. V was clipped by 2 bases and J by 5 bases; unmatched bases: 15. The CDR3 extends over 18 amino acids. The CDR3 loop reads CASSQKDSPSGGGHEQYF. The CDR3 region has the DNA TGCGCCAGCAGTCAAAAGGACAGTCCTAGCGGGGGAGGCCACGAGCAGTACTTC.

The chain employs TRBV18 and TRBJ2-5; D gene ambiguous. The CDR3 has 14 amino acids. Germline-derived CDR1 and CDR2 are KGHSH and LQKENI. Trimming took off 3 bases at V and 5 bases at J, with 13 bases between the two ends. The CDR3 region has the DNA TGTGCCAGCTCACCTCGTTATGGGCTCGAGACCCAGTACTTC. This gives the protein CASSPRYGLETQYF.

V gene TRBV5-5 combines with J gene TRBJ1-5; D is unresolved. The CDR3 loop spans 17 amino acids. Germline CDR1 reads SGHKS; CDR2 reads YYEKEE (reference sequence). The V and J ends lost 2 bases and 6 bases respectively, with 21 bases between them. CDR3 bases: TGTGCCAGCAGCTTACTCCCGGCCCCGGGATCAATTCAGCCCCAGCATTTT. It yields the protein CASSLLPAPGSIQPQHF.